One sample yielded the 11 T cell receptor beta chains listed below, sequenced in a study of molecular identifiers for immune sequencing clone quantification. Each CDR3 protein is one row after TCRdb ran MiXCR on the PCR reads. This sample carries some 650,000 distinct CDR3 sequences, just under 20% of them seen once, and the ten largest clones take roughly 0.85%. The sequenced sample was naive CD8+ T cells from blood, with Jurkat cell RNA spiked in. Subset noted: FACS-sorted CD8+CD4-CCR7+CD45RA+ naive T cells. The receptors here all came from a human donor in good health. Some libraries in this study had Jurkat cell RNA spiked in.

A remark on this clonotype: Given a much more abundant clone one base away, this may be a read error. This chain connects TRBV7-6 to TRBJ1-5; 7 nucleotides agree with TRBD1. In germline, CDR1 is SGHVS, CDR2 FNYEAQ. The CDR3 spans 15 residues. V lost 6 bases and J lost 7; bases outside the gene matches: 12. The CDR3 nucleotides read TGTGCCAGCAGTCAGGAACAGGGGTGGGGCCAGCCCCAGCATTTT. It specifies CASSQEQGWGQPQHF.

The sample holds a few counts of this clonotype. In nucleotides, the CDR3 is TGTGCCAGCAGCTCGGGACTCCGCAATGAGCAGTTCTTC. Translating it yields CASSSGLRNEQFF. The V call is TRBV11-3, the J call TRBJ2-1; possible D gene TRBD2, 6 bases. Trimming left V 4 bases short and J 6 bases short, with 10 bases between. The CDR3 has 13 residues. Germline V gene sequence: CDR1 SGHNT, CDR2 YENEEA. Drawing the rest from reference TRBV11-3 and TRBJ2-1, the complete variable domain is EAGVVQSPRYKIIEKKQPVAFWCNPISGHNTLYWYLQNLGQGPELLIRYENEEAVDDSQLPKDRFSAERLKGVDSTLKIQPAELGDSAVYLCASSSGLRNEQFFGPGTRLTVL.

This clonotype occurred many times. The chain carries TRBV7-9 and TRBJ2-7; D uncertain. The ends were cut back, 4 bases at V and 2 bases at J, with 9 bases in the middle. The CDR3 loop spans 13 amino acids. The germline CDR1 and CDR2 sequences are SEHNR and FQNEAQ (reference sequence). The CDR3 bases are TGTGCCAGCAGCTACCCTCTGGCCTACGAGCAGTACTTC. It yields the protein CASSYPLAYEQYF.

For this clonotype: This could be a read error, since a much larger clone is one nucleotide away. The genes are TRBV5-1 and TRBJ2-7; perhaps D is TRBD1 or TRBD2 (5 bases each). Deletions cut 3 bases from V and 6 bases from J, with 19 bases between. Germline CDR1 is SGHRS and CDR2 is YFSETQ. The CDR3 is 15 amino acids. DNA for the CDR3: TGCGCCAGCAGCTCGTTTTTAGGGAGCCAGGGCGAGCAGTACTTC. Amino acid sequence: CASSSFLGSQGEQYF. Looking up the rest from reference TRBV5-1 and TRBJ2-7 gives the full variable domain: KAGVTQTPRYLIKTRGQQVTLSCSPISGHRSVSWYQQTPGQGLQFLFEYFSETQRNKGNFPGRFSGRQFSNSRSEMNVSTLELGDSALYLCASSSFLGSQGEQYFGPGTRLTVT.

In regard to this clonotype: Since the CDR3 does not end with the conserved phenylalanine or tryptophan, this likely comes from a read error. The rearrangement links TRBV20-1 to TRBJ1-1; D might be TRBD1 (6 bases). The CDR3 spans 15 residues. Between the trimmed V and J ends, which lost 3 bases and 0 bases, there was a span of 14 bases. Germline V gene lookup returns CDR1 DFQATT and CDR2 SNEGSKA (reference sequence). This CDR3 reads CSARWGGGMNTEAFL. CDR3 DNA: TGCAGTGCTAGGTGGGGGGGCGGAATGAACACTGAAGCTTTCCTT.

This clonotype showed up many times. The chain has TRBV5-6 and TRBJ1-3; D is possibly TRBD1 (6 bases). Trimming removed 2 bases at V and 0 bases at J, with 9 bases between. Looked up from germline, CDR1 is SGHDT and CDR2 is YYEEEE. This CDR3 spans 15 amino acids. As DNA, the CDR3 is TGTGCCAGCAGCTTTGGGACACCCTCTGGAAACACCATATATTTT. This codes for CASSFGTPSGNTIYF.

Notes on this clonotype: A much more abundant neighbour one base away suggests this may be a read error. The CDR3 here is CASSLLSGGLHNEQSF. The CDR3 DNA is TGTGCCAGCAGCTTACTTAGCGGGGGGCTCCACAATGAGCAGTCCTTC. The V and J genes are TRBV7-2 and TRBJ2-1; TRBD2 agrees at 10 bases. This CDR3 spans 16 amino acids. Germline V lookup: CDR1 SGHTA, CDR2 FQGNSA. Drawing the rest from reference TRBV7-2 and TRBJ2-1, the complete variable domain is GAGVSQSPSNKVTEKGKDVELRCDPISGHTALYWYRQSLGQGLEFLIYFQGNSAPDKSGLPSDRFSAERTGGSVSTLTIQRTQQEDSAVYLCASSLLSGGLHNEQSFGPGTRLTVL.

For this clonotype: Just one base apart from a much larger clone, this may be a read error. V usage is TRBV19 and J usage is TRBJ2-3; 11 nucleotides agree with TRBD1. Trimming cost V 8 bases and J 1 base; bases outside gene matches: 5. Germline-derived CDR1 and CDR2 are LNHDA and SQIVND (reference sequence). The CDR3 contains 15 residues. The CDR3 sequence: CASQGTGGGTDTQYF. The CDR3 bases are TGTGCCAGTCAAGGGACAGGGGGAGGCACAGATACGCAGTATTTT.

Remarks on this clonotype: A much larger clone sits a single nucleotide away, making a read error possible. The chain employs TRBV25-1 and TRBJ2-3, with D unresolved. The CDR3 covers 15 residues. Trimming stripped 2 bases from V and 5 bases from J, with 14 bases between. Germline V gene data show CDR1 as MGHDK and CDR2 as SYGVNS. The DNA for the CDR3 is TGTGCCAGCAGTGAAACGTCCCTCCTTAGAGATACGCAGTATTTT. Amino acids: CASSETSLLRDTQYF.

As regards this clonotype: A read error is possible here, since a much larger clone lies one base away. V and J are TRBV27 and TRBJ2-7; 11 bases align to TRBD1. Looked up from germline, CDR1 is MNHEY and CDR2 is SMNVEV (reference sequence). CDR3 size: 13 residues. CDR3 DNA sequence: TGTGCCGGCAGTTTGGACAGGGGGCGCGAGCAGTACTTC. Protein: CAGSLDRGREQYF.

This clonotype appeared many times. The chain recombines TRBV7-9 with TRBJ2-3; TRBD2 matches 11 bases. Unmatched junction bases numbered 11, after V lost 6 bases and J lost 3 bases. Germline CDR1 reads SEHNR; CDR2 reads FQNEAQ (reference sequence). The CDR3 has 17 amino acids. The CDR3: CASRGEGTSGWTDTQYF. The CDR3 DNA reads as TGTGCCAGCAGGGGAGAGGGGACTAGCGGTTGGACAGATACGCAGTATTTT. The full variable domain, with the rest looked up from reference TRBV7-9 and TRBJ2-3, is DTGVSQNPRHKITKRGQNVTFRCDPISEHNRLYWYRQTLGQGPEFLTYFQNEAQLEKSRLLSDRFSAERPKGSFSTLEIQRTEQGDSAMYLCASRGEGTSGWTDTQYFGPGTRLTVL.